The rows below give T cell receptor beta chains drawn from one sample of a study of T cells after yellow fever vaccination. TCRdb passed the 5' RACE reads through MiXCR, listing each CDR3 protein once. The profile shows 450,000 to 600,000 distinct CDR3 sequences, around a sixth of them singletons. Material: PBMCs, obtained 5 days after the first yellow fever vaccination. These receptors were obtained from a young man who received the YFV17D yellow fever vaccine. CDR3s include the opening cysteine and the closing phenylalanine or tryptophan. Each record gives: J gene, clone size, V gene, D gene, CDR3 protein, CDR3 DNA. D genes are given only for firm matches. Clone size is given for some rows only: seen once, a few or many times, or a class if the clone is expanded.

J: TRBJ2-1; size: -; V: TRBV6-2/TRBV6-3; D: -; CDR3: CASSFMGDEQFF; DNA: TGTGCCAGCAGTTTCATGGGGGATGAGCAGTTCTTC
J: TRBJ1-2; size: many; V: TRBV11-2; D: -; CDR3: CASSQDRSYGYTF; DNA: TGTGCCAGCAGCCAAGACCGGTCATATGGCTACACCTTC
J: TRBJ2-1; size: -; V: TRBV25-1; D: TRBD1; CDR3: CASSGQGWSYNEQFF; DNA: TGTGCCAGCAGTGGACAGGGTTGGTCCTACAATGAGCAGTTCTTC
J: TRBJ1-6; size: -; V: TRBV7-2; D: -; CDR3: CASSRRDPGGNSPLHF; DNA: TGTGCCAGCAGCCGTCGGGACCCCGGCGGGAATTCACCCCTCCACTTT
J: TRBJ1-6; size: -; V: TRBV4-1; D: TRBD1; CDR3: CASSQIGGGYSPLHF; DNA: TGCGCCAGCAGCCAGATAGGGGGCGGGTATTCACCCCTCCACTTT
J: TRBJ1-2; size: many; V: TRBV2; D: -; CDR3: CASSEGPNGYTF; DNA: TGTGCCAGCAGTGAGGGGCCTAATGGCTACACCTTC
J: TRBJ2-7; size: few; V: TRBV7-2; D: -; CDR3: CASSLSPRLDSYEQYF; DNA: TGTGCCAGCAGCTTAAGCCCTCGACTAGATTCCTACGAGCAGTACTTC
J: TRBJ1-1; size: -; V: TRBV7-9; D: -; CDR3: CASSLGDRRDTEAFF; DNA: TGTGCCAGCAGCTTAGGAGACAGGAGGGACACTGAAGCTTTCTTT
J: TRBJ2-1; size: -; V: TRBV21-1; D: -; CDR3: CASSTTLGYNEQFF; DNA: TGTGCCAGCAGCACAACCCTAGGGTACAATGAGCAGTTCTTC
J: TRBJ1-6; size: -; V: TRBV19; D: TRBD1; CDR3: CASSIGGQGVSPLHF; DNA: TGTGCCAGTAGTATAGGTGGACAGGGCGTTTCACCCCTCCACTTT
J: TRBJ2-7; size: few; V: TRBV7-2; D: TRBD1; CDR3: CASSQGQLSSYEQYF; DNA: TGTGCCAGCAGCCAGGGACAGTTGAGCTCCTACGAGCAGTACTTC
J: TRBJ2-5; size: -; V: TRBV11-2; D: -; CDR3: CASRTQETQYF; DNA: TGTGCCAGCAGGACACAAGAGACCCAGTACTTC
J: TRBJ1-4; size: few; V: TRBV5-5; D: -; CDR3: CASIRGFGEKLFF; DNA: TGTGCCAGCATCCGTGGCTTTGGGGAAAAACTGTTTTTT
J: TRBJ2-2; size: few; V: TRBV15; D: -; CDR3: CATSRAAPSGPTGELFF; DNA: TGTGCCACCAGCAGAGCGGCGCCTTCGGGGCCAACCGGGGAGCTGTTTTTT
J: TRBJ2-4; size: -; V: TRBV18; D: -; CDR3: CASSPYEISENIQYF; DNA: TGTGCCAGCTCACCATATGAAATTAGCGAAAACATTCAGTACTTC
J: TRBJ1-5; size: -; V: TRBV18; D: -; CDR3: CASSPDQAPQHF; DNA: TGTGCCAGCTCACCAGATCAGGCGCCCCAGCATTTT
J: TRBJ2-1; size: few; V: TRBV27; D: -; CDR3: CASTKGQNGEQFF; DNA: TGTGCCAGCACCAAGGGCCAGAACGGTGAGCAGTTCTTC
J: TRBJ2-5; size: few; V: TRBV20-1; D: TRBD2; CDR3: CSARGGDGRQETQYF; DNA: TGCAGTGCTAGGGGGGGGGACGGACGCCAAGAGACCCAGTACTTC
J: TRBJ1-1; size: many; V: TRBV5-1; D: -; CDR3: CASRPGHQNTEAFF; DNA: TGCGCCAGCCGTCCCGGGCATCAGAACACTGAAGCTTTCTTT
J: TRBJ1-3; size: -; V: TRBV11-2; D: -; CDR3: CASSPHRNSGNTIYF; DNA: TGTGCCAGCAGCCCCCACCGAAACTCTGGAAACACCATATATTTT
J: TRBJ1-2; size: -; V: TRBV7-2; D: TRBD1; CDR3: CASRDSPYYGYTF; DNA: TGTGCCAGTCGGGACAGTCCTTACTATGGCTACACCTTC
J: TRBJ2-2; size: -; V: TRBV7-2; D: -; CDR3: CASRSGTGYRELFF; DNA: TGTGCCAGCAGATCCGGGACGGGTTATCGGGAGCTGTTTTTT
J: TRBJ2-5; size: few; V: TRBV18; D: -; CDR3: CASSSGFQETQYF; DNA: TGTGCCAGCTCATCGGGCTTTCAAGAGACCCAGTACTTC
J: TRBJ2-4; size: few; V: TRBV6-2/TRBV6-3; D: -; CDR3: CASSFWWKLDIQYF; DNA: TGTGCCAGCAGTTTTTGGTGGAAATTGGACATTCAGTACTTC
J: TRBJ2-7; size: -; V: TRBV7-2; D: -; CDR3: CASTTGFSLYEQYF; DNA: TGTGCCAGCACGACTGGTTTCTCTCTCTACGAGCAGTACTTC
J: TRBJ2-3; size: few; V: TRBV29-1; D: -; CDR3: CSVGPDTQYF; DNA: TGCAGCGTTGGACCAGATACGCAGTATTTT
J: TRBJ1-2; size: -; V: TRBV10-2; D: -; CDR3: CASSESWKGGGYTF; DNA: TGCGCCAGCAGTGAGTCGTGGAAAGGAGGGGGCTACACCTTC
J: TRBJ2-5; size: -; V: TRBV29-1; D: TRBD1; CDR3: CSGGQGGETQYF; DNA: TGCAGCGGGGGACAGGGTGGAGAGACCCAGTACTTC
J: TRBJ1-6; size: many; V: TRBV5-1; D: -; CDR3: CASSLIGGSYNSPLHF; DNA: TGCGCCAGCAGCTTGATAGGGGGGTCCTATAATTCACCCCTCCACTTT
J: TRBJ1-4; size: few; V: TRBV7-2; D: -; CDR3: CASSLAQGVREKLFF; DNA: TGTGCCAGCAGCTTAGCGCAAGGGGTGAGGGAAAAACTGTTTTTT
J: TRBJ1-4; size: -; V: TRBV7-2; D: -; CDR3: CASSSWASTNEKLFF; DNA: TGTGCCAGCAGCTCATGGGCTTCAACTAATGAAAAACTGTTTTTT
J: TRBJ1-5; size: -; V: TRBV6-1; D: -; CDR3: CASRSDRRSNQPQHF; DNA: TGTGCCAGCAGGAGCGACAGGAGGAGCAATCAGCCCCAGCATTTT
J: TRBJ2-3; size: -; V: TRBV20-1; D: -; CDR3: CSATEGLAARSIADTQYF; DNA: TGCAGTGCCACGGAGGGCCTAGCAGCTCGTTCTATCGCAGATACGCAGTATTTT
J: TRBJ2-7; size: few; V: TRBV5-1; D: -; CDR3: CASSPRRGHGYEQYF; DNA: TGCGCCAGCAGCCCACGCCGGGGACACGGGTACGAGCAGTACTTC
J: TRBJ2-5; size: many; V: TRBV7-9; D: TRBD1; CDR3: CASSVGQGEETQYF; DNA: TGTGCCAGCAGCGTAGGACAGGGGGAAGAGACCCAGTACTTC
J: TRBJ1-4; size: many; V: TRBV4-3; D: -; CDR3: CASSQVGGAGATINEKLFF; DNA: TGCGCCAGCAGCCAAGTGGGGGGGGCGGGGGCGACCATCAATGAAAAACTGTTTTTT
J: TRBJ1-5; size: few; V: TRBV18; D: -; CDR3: CASSPSAGGGNQPQHF; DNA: TGTGCCAGCTCACCCAGTGCTGGAGGTGGCAATCAGCCCCAGCATTTT